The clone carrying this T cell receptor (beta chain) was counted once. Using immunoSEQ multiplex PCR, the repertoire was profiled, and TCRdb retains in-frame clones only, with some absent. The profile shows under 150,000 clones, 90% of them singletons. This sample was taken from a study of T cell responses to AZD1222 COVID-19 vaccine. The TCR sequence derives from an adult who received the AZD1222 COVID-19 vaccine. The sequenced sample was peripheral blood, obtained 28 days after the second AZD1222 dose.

CDR3 region: CASSLRSGPSGSETQYF. The CDR3 DNA reads TGTGCCAGCAGCCTTCGGTCGGGCCCTAGCGGGAGCGAGACCCAGTACTTC. The chain links TRBV3-1 (or the pseudogene TRBV3-2) to TRBJ2-5; 10 bases are a match to TRBD2. After removal of 4 bases from V and 5 bases from J, the junction contained 13 bases not matched to a gene. The CDR3 loop spans 17 amino acids. Germline loops: CDR1 LGHDT, CDR2 YNNKEL (reference sequence).